This T cell receptor beta chain derives from a study of OX40 agonist ivuxolimab in advanced cancers. Study findings and constraints: Within 6 weeks, CD4+ and CD8+ blood T cells expanded clonally at 0.1 to 3.0 mg/kg. CD8+ T cells averaged more expanded clones than CD4+. Partial responders receiving 0.1-3.0 mg/kg showed among the lowest clonal expansion.

Points on this clone: Antigen unknown.

V was pared by 6 bases and J by 1 base, with 12 bases between. This CDR3 has 14 amino acids. The V gene's germline CDR1 is MGHDK and CDR2 SYGVNS. Sequencing used immunoSEQ multiplex PCR; TCRdb keeps in-frame clones, though not all of them. Of roughly 63,000 clones in the sample, about 88% were seen once. The sequence came from an adult with an advanced solid tumor such as melanoma, head and neck, liver or kidney cancer. Sequencing was performed on CD4+ or CD8+ T cells sorted from blood, taken in a trial of the OX40 agonist ivuxolimab. The chain carries TRBV25-1 and TRBJ1-1, with a weak D call TRBD1 (6 bases). CDR3 DNA sequence: TGTGCCAGCAGCCAGGGGTTTGGGAACACTGAAGCTTTCTTT. This translates into CASSQGFGNTEAFF.